The source of this T cell receptor (beta chain) is a study of control samples from healthy donors and cancer patients. CDR1 is SGHVS and CDR2 is FNYEAQ in the germline V gene. This CDR3 has 12 amino acids. Between the trimmed V and J ends, which lost 2 bases and 7 bases, there was a span of 5 bases. Clones were sequenced by immunoSEQ multiplex PCR, and TCRdb holds only the in-frame ones, with some missing. The sample has 100,000 to 150,000 clones, 80% to 90% seen once. The origin of this receptor is a man in his sixties in good health. What was sequenced was blood. V and J are TRBV7-6 and TRBJ2-2, with D unresolved. The CDR3 reads CASSLPGGELFF. For the CDR3, the DNA is TGTGCCAGCAGCTTACCCGGCGGGGAGCTGTTTTTT. Variable domain in full (rest from reference TRBV7-6 and TRBJ2-2): GAGVSQSPRYKVTKRGQDVALRCDPISGHVSLYWYRQALGQGPEFLTYFNYEAQQDKSGLPNDRFSAERPEGSISTLTIQRTEQRDSAMYRCASSLPGGELFFGEGSRLTVL.